This T cell receptor beta chain was observed in a study of shared clonotypes between healthy human individuals. With respect to this clone: Its antigen is not identified.

CD8 cells classed as naive were CD45RO-negative and positively selected for CCR7, excluding terminally differentiated effector memory CD45RA+ cells. Study-level findings and limits: Relative to memory subsets, naive subsets generally showed larger estimated richness. Though the depth was large, rarefaction showed that sorted-subset sequencing was incomplete.

The germline CDR1 and CDR2 sequences are SGDLS and YYNGEE. The CDR3 has 15 amino acids. The V end lost 0 bases, the J end lost 5 bases, and 14 bases lay between the germline ends. It was at deep level that the assay was run. In the study's own analysis: Filtering of immunoSEQ junctional sequences could not match full-length read filtering. TCRdb's table, derived via immunoSEQ multiplex PCR, lists solely in-frame clones and lacks some. V and J calls and clone size are those listed in that table; D and trimming were worked out from the DNA. The data contain about 2 million clones, roughly 94% of them singletons.

Sequencing was done on a sample of naive CD8+ T cells sorted from blood. The chain combines TRBV9 with TRBJ2-5; TRBD2 might be the D (5 bases). The origin of this receptor is a man between 18 and 29 years old in good health. CDR3 sequence: CASSVGASSGETQYF. Here the CDR3 DNA reads TGTGCCAGCAGCGTAGGGGCTAGCTCGGGGGAGACCCAGTACTTC.